The next 15 T cell receptor beta chains were all read from a single sample in a study of PD-1 blockade in mismatch repair-deficient tumors. Method: immunoSEQ multiplex PCR; TCRdb's copy keeps in-frame clones and lacks some. In the table there are approximately 20,000 clones, about 80% of which are singletons. The sample consisted of PBMCs, taken 52 weeks after starting pembrolizumab. These receptor sequences come from an adult with mismatch repair-deficient cancer.

In this sample, this clone turned up a few times. The J gene is TRBJ2-7, the V gene TRBV6-5; the match to TRBD1 covers 7 bases. This CDR3 comprises 13 residues. V lost 7 bases to trimming and J lost 5 bases; unmatched junction nucleotides: 8. CDR1 and CDR2 from the germline V gene are MNHEY and SVGAGI. The CDR3 coding sequence is TGTGCCAGCACCCGGGAAGGGGGCGACGAGCAGTACTTC. It translates to CASTREGGDEQYF.

This chain uses TRBV6-5 with TRBJ1-1; 7 nucleotides match TRBD1. Germline CDR1 is MNHEY and CDR2 is SVGAGI. The CDR3 is made up of 13 amino acids. V lost 6 bases and J lost 4; bases outside the gene matches: 5. CDR3 sequence (DNA): TGTGCCAGCAGACTCGACAGGGCCACTGAAGCTTTCTTT. Residues: CASRLDRATEAFF.

There are a few counts of this clone. DNA of the CDR3: TGTGCCAGCACGCAACAGCTCAATCAGCCCCAGCATTTT. This codes for CASTQQLNQPQHF. The gene calls are TRBV2 and TRBJ1-5, with unresolved D. Germline V gene lookup returns CDR1 SNHLY and CDR2 FYNNEI. The CDR3 loop spans 13 amino acids. Trimming stripped 7 bases from V and 3 bases from J, with 10 bases between.

This chain joins TRBV9 and TRBJ1-6, with a possible D match to TRBD1 (5 bases). The CDR3 is 15 residues long. Trimming left V 4 bases short and J 3 bases short, with 11 bases between. Germline V CDR1 and CDR2: SGDLS, YYNGEE. CDR3 sequence (DNA): TGTGCCAGCAGCCCGGGGGTGCTCTATAATTCACCCCTCCACTTT. This codes for CASSPGVLYNSPLHF.

V usage is TRBV5-8 and J usage is TRBJ2-7; tentatively, D is TRBD1 (5 bases). Trimming took 7 bases from V and 7 from J, leaving 12 bases between them. Germline values: CDR1 SGHTS, CDR2 YDEGEE. This CDR3 is 11 amino acids long. CDR3: CASGARAEQYF. The CDR3 DNA is TGTGCCAGCGGGGCCAGGGCAGAGCAGTACTTC.

This chain connects TRBV5-1 to TRBJ2-1, with TRBD1 as a possible D gene (6 bases). The CDR3 has 17 residues. Germline CDR1 and CDR2: SGHRS and YFSETQ. Trimming took off 3 bases at V and 4 bases at J, with 20 bases between the two ends. The CDR3: CASSSTDRPEGYNEQFF. CDR3 DNA: TGCGCCAGCAGCTCCACCGACAGGCCCGAGGGGTACAATGAGCAGTTCTTC.

This rearrangement joins TRBV6-6 to TRBJ1-1; no definite D call. This CDR3 spans 14 amino acids. The germline V gene encodes CDR1 MNHNY and CDR2 SVGAGI (reference sequence). Between the trimmed V and J ends, which lost 6 bases and 5 bases, there was a span of 16 bases. The CDR3 sequence: CASSPRREVTEAFF. Here the CDR3 DNA reads TGTGCCAGCAGCCCCCGGAGGGAGGTAACTGAAGCTTTCTTT.

The chain links TRBV4-1 to TRBJ1-2; 7 bases map to TRBD1. CDR3 length: 15 amino acids. Germline CDR1 is MGHRA and CDR2 is YSYEKL. With 2 bases clipped from V and 6 bases from J, the junction kept 9 bases outside the gene matches. The CDR3 protein is CASSQPRQGGHGYTF. The CDR3 nucleotides are TGCGCCAGCAGCCAACCGCGACAGGGCGGGCATGGCTACACCTTC.

The chain carries TRBV5-6 and TRBJ1-2, with 8 bases that match TRBD1. This CDR3 is built from 12 residues. Germline CDR1 and CDR2: SGHDT and YYEEEE. J lost 5 bases, V lost 3 bases, and 0 bases had no gene match. The CDR3 DNA reads TGTGCCAGCAGCTGGGACAGGTATGGCTACACCTTC. Residues: CASSWDRYGYTF.

The chain is built from TRBV7-2 and TRBJ2-3, with 8 bases aligning to TRBD1. The CDR3 contains 17 residues. Germline V CDR1 and CDR2: SGHTA, FQGNSA. J was trimmed by 5 bases and V by 5 bases; bases with no gene match: 15. The CDR3 coding sequence is TGTGCCAGCAGCCTCATCCCGGGCAGGGGGCAAGGAGATACGCAGTATTTT. The encoded protein is CASSLIPGRGQGDTQYF. The full variable domain, with the rest looked up from reference TRBV7-2 and TRBJ2-3, is GAGVSQSPSNKVTEKGKDVELRCDPISGHTALYWYRQSLGQGLEFLIYFQGNSAPDKSGLPSDRFSAERTGGSVSTLTIQRTQQEDSAVYLCASSLIPGRGQGDTQYFGPGTRLTVL.

The J gene is TRBJ2-1, the V gene TRBV7-2, with 9 bases matching TRBD2. The CDR3 sequence is 19 residues long. Germline CDR1 is SGHTA and CDR2 is FQGNSA. Losses at the gene ends were 1 base for V and 0 bases for J; bases not matched to a gene: 10. The CDR3 region has the DNA TGTGCCAGCAGCTTAGGGCCTAGCGGGGCCCCGAGCTCCTACAATGAGCAGTTCTTC. Protein product: CASSLGPSGAPSSYNEQFF.

The genes are TRBV15 and TRBJ1-1; 8 nucleotides line up with TRBD1. Germline-derived CDR1 and CDR2 are LNHNV and YYDKDF (reference sequence). The trim removed 1 base at V and 5 bases at J, leaving 6 bases unmatched. The CDR3 runs to 15 residues. CDR3 sequence reads: CATSRGAGGLTEAFF. CDR3 DNA sequence: TGTGCCACCAGCAGAGGGGCAGGGGGCCTTACTGAAGCTTTCTTT.

Here the CDR3 reads CSVTGGYEQYF. The CDR3, as DNA: TGCAGCGTTACAGGGGGCTACGAGCAGTACTTC. The chain employs TRBV29-1 and TRBJ2-7, with 8 bases identical to TRBD1. With 5 bases clipped from V and 3 bases from J, the junction kept 0 bases outside the gene matches. In germline, CDR1 is SQVTM, CDR2 ANQGSEA. The CDR3 runs 11 residues.

J is TRBJ2-7 and V is TRBV5-1, with 11 bases that match TRBD1. CDR1 is SGHRS, CDR2 YFSETQ, per germline. The CDR3 sequence is 14 residues long. The ends lost 4 bases at V and 5 bases at J; junction bases unmatched: 5. CDR3 coding DNA: TGCGCCAGCAGCCCGTGGACAGGGGGCGACGAGCAGTACTTC. It codes for CASSPWTGGDEQYF.

The V and J genes are TRBV2 and TRBJ2-7; a weak D match, TRBD1 (6 bases). Per the germline V gene, CDR1 is SNHLY and CDR2 is FYNNEI. Between the trimmed V and J ends, which lost 8 bases and 2 bases, there was a span of 13 bases. The CDR3 consists of 13 residues. CDR3 sequence reads: CASLRDTPYEQYF. The DNA for the CDR3 is TGTGCCAGCCTCCGGGACACCCCCTACGAGCAGTACTTC.